This TCR beta chain was recovered during a study of T cell responses to AZD1222 COVID-19 vaccine. Across the whole study: Pooled in the analysis were second doses at about 4 or about 12 weeks. General study results and limits: Nearly half of spike-specific TCRs reportedly target variant regions that are unmutated in the B.1.351 and B.1.1.7 variants. It was only after the peak T cell response that any repertoires were sampled. Elevations in Spike-specific TCR breadth and depth followed administration of two AZD1222 doses.

Here immunoSEQ multiplex PCR was the method, and the copy in TCRdb shows in-frame clones only, minus some. The profile shows roughly 190,000 clones, around 94% of them singletons. The germline V gene encodes CDR1 MNHNS and CDR2 SASEGT. This CDR3 comprises 18 residues. Notes on this clone: Its antigen is currently unknown. The junction and the germline gene differ at one end; a read error may be behind it.

This TCR came from an adult in good health. The rearrangement uses TRBV6-1 and TRBJ2-1; D may be TRBD2 (6 bases). The starting material was peripheral blood, obtained on day 0 of AZD1222 vaccination. The CDR3 is CASSEEILGGGSFNEQFF. The CDR3 nucleotides read TGTGCCAGCAGTGAAGAGATCCTCGGTGGGGGGTCCTTCAATGAGCAGTTCTTC.